These 26 T cell receptor beta chains originate from one sample sequenced in a study of Graves' ophthalmopathy and Graves' hyperthyroidism. Amplified material comprised TCR beta CDR3 regions derived from RNA transcripts. HTBI primers served in a first-round RT-PCR, which a second-round multiplex PCR followed. TCRdb called the multiplex PCR reads again in MiXCR, with one record for every CDR3 protein. The table shows about 740,000 distinct CDR3 sequences, with 40% occurring only once. The source material was peripheral blood. The origin of the receptors is an adult man with Graves' ophthalmopathy.

The chain uses TRBV19 and TRBJ1-4; D gene uncertain. The V gene's germline CDR1 is LNHDA and CDR2 SQIVND (reference sequence). The CDR3 sequence is 12 residues long. V was cut by 9 bases and J by 12 bases, with 17 bases left in between. DNA for the CDR3: TGTGCCAGCACATCACCGGGTCGGGAACTGTTTTTT. Amino acids: CASTSPGRELFF. Variable domain in full (rest from reference TRBV19 and TRBJ1-4): DGGITQSPKYLFRKEGQNVTLSCEQNLNHDAMYWYRQDPGQGLRLIYYSQIVNDFQKGDIAEGYSVSREKKESFPLTVTSAQKNPTAFYLCASTSPGRELFFGSGTQLSVL.

The CDR3, as DNA: TGTGCCACCCGAGGAGGAGGCGGCTCCTACGAGCAGTACTTC. Translating it yields CATRGGGGSYEQYF. The chain employs TRBV10-3 and TRBJ2-7, with D maybe TRBD2 (5 bases). The CDR3 totals 14 residues. Deletions cut 10 bases from V and 0 bases from J, with 16 bases between. From germline, CDR1 is ENHRY and CDR2 SYGVKD.

This clonotype was seen a handful of times. The rearrangement joins TRBV2 to TRBJ1-6, with unresolved D. Germline assignment: CDR1 SNHLY and CDR2 FYNNEI. V lost 5 bases to trimming and J lost 0 bases, with 11 bases between them. The CDR3 has 16 residues. The CDR3 coding sequence is TGTGCCAGCAGTCGGACGGCGGGCTCCTATAATTCACCCCTCCACTTT. Protein sequence: CASSRTAGSYNSPLHF. The full variable domain, completed using reference TRBV2 and TRBJ1-6, is EPEVTQTPSHQVTQMGQEVILRCVPISNHLYFYWYRQILGQKVEFLVSFYNNEISEKSEIFDDQFSVERPDGSNFTLKIRSTKLEDSAMYFCASSRTAGSYNSPLHFGNGTRLTVT.

This chain links TRBV6-4 with TRBJ2-2; 9 positions agree with TRBD2. Germline trimming cut 2 bases from V and 4 bases from J; bases unmatched to any gene: 2. This CDR3 is 15 amino acids long. Per the germline V gene, CDR1 is MRHNA and CDR2 is SNTAGT. The CDR3 bases are TGTGCCAGCAGTGACGTAGCGGGGGCCACCGGGGAGCTGTTTTTT. Translation gives CASSDVAGATGELFF.

This clonotype occurred many times. The chain carries TRBV7-6 and TRBJ1-1; D is undetermined. Trimming removed 5 bases at V and 11 bases at J, with 15 bases between. Germline assignment: CDR1 SGHVS and CDR2 FNYEAQ. The length of the CDR3 is 12 residues. CDR3: CASSLSTRLAFF. The DNA of the CDR3 is TGTGCCAGCAGCCTGTCGACTCGGCTCGCTTTCTTT. Supplemented by reference TRBV7-6 and TRBJ1-1, the full variable domain reads GAGVSQSPRYKVTKRGQDVALRCDPISGHVSLYWYRQALGQGPEFLTYFNYEAQQDKSGLPNDRFSAERPEGSISTLTIQRTEQRDSAMYRCASSLSTRLAFFGQGTRLTVV.

This clonotype showed up just a few times. The chain is built from TRBV28 and TRBJ2-7; 10 bases match TRBD1. The CDR3 is 14 amino acids. With V trimmed by 5 bases and J by 4 bases, 5 bases remained unmatched. The germline CDR1 and CDR2 sequences are MDHEN and SYDVKM. The CDR3 sequence: CASSTGQGFYEQYF. CDR3 nucleotide sequence: TGTGCCAGCAGTACGGGACAGGGGTTTTACGAGCAGTACTTC.

This clonotype has a handful of counts. The J gene is TRBJ2-7, the V gene TRBV7-3; the match to TRBD2 covers 9 bases. The germline V gene encodes CDR1 SGHTA and CDR2 FQGTGA. The CDR3 loop spans 16 amino acids. Trimming removed 5 bases from V and 3 bases from J; junction bases left unmatched: 11. The DNA for the CDR3 is TGTGCCAGCAGCCCGCGGCCTAGCGGGGCGATCTACGAGCAGTACTTC. Amino acid sequence: CASSPRPSGAIYEQYF. Based on the CDR3 plus reference TRBV7-3 and TRBJ2-7, the full variable domain is GAGVSQTPSNKVTEKGKYVELRCDPISGHTALYWYRQSLGQGPEFLIYFQGTGAADDSGLPNDRFFAVRPEGSVSTLKIQRTERGDSAVYLCASSPRPSGAIYEQYFGPGTRLTVT.

The V call is TRBV7-2, the J call TRBJ2-2; D might be TRBD2 (6 bases). Germline CDR1 is SGHTA and CDR2 is FQGNSA. CDR3 size: 14 residues. V dropped 5 bases and J dropped 8 bases, with 15 bases sitting between them. CDR3: CASSREWGSGELFF. In DNA, the CDR3 is TGTGCCAGCAGCCGGGAGTGGGGGTCGGGGGAGCTGTTTTTT.

V gene TRBV15 combines with J gene TRBJ1-3; 8 bases match TRBD1. Germline V gene sequence: CDR1 LNHNV, CDR2 YYDKDF (reference sequence). CDR3 size: 12 residues. V dropped 11 bases and J dropped 2; count of bases not matched to a gene: 2. The CDR3 loop reads CAQTGAGNTIYF. For the CDR3, the DNA is TGTGCCCAGACAGGGGCTGGAAACACCATATATTTT.

The sample holds many counts of this clonotype. The rearrangement joins TRBV29-1 to TRBJ1-1; D is unresolved. The CDR3 contains 12 residues. V lost 6 bases to trimming and J lost 3 bases, with 11 bases between them. In germline, CDR1 is SQVTM, CDR2 ANQGSEA. Here the CDR3 reads CSVSGGDTEAFF. As DNA, the CDR3 is TGCAGCGTCTCCGGTGGGGACACTGAAGCTTTCTTT.

The chain joins TRBV20-1 to TRBJ2-7, with TRBD1 as a possible D gene (6 bases). Germline V gene lookup returns CDR1 DFQATT and CDR2 SNEGSKA (reference sequence). The length of the CDR3 is 15 residues. Deletions cut 3 bases from V and 3 bases from J, with 18 bases between. The CDR3 DNA reads TGCAGTGCTAGTCAGGAGACAGGAGGATACTACGAGCAGTACTTC. Translating gives CSASQETGGYYEQYF.

About this clonotype: This may be a read error, as it is one base from a much larger clone. The gene calls are TRBV20-1 and TRBJ1-1; D gene uncertain. The CDR3 has 11 amino acids. The V and J ends lost 5 bases and 6 bases respectively, with 10 bases between them. Germline CDR1 reads DFQATT; CDR2 reads SNEGSKA (reference sequence). The CDR3 loop is CSASRFAEAFF. DNA for the CDR3: TGCAGTGCTTCGCGGTTCGCTGAAGCTTTCTTT.

With respect to this clonotype: A much larger clone differs by one base, so this may be a read error. The chain carries TRBV10-2 and TRBJ2-5; the match to TRBD2 covers 9 bases. The junction had 5 bases not matched to a gene; V was cut back by 4 bases and J by 2 bases. The CDR3 runs 15 residues. Germline assignment: CDR1 WSHSY and CDR2 SAAADI. The CDR3 loop reads CASSALAGRQETQYF. The CDR3 DNA is TGCGCCAGCAGTGCGCTAGCGGGGAGACAAGAGACCCAGTACTTC.

This chain connects TRBV10-3 to TRBJ2-7, with D possibly being TRBD1 or TRBD2 (5 bases each). The V gene's germline CDR1 is ENHRY and CDR2 SYGVKD. Trimming removed 10 bases at V and 6 bases at J, with 13 bases between. This CDR3 comprises 11 residues. Written as DNA, the CDR3 is TGTGCCAGCAGGGACCGAGGCGAGCAGTACTTC. Amino acid sequence: CASRDRGEQYF.

This clonotype was seen once. A much larger clone sits a single nucleotide away, making a read error possible. This sequence joins TRBV10-3 and TRBJ2-7; 14 bases agree with TRBD2. The germline V gene encodes CDR1 ENHRY and CDR2 SYGVKD. V gave up 4 bases and J gave up 2 bases; unmatched junction bases: 4. This CDR3 is 16 amino acids long. CDR3 in amino acids: CAISGQGLAGAYEQYF. The CDR3 DNA reads TGTGCCATCAGTGGGCAGGGACTAGCGGGGGCCTACGAGCAGTACTTC.

This clonotype was detected many times. The gene calls are TRBV19 and TRBJ2-5; the D gene is possibly TRBD1 (6 bases). This CDR3 has 13 amino acids. CDR1 LNHDA and CDR2 SQIVND come from the germline V gene (reference sequence). Trimming shortened V by 6 bases and J by 0 bases, and 8 bases separated the two germline ends. In nucleotides, the CDR3 is TGTGCCAGTAGCGACAGGTACCAAGAGACCCAGTACTTC. It encodes CASSDRYQETQYF.

As for this clonotype: Likely a read error: the CDR3 ends without its conserved phenylalanine or tryptophan. The chain has TRBV20-1 and TRBJ2-7; tentative D call: TRBD2 (5 bases). Deletions cut 3 bases from V and 0 bases from J, with 6 bases between. Germline CDR1 is DFQATT and CDR2 is SNEGSKA (reference sequence). This CDR3 has 12 residues. The CDR3 reads CSASEGSYEQYL. The DNA of the CDR3 is TGCAGTGCTAGCGAGGGCTCCTACGAGCAGTACCTC.

The CDR3 sequence: CAIRQGDPSGGTGETQYF. The CDR3 DNA reads as TGTGCCATACGCCAGGGGGACCCCTCAGGAGGGACAGGAGAGACCCAGTACTTC. The chain couples TRBV10-3 to TRBJ2-5; 8 bases are a match to TRBD1. The junction had 22 bases not matched to a gene; V was cut back by 9 bases and J by 4 bases. The CDR3 has 18 amino acids. From germline, CDR1 is ENHRY and CDR2 SYGVKD.

This clonotype was counted many times. CDR3 residues: CASSTRRGTNQPQHF. CDR3 DNA: TGTGCCAGTAGTACGCGGAGGGGGACCAATCAGCCCCAGCATTTT. The V gene is TRBV19, the J gene TRBJ1-5; TRBD1 is a possible D gene (6 bases). Per the germline V gene, CDR1 is LNHDA and CDR2 is SQIVND (reference sequence). V was shortened by 4 bases and J by 3 bases, with 13 bases between the two germline ends. CDR3 length: 15 amino acids.

As to this clonotype: With a much larger clone just one base away, this may be a read error. The rearrangement uses TRBV7-9 and TRBJ2-7, with D uncertain. The CDR3 sequence is 11 residues long. CDR1 SEHNR and CDR2 FQNEAQ come from the germline V gene (reference sequence). CDR3 amino acids: CAISLEAQQYF. CDR3 in DNA: TGTGCCATCAGCTTAGAGGCCCAGCAGTACTTC.

The CDR3 DNA reads TGTGCCAGTAAGGGATATAGCAATCAGCCCCAGCATTTT. Amino acid sequence: CASKGYSNQPQHF. The V gene is TRBV19, the J gene TRBJ1-5; no clear D gene. CDR1 is LNHDA, CDR2 SQIVND, per germline (reference sequence). Trimming shortened V by 7 bases and J by 0 bases, and 7 bases separated the two germline ends. The CDR3 runs 13 residues.

This clonotype has a count of ten or more. V is TRBV7-6 and J is TRBJ1-2; no definite D call. This CDR3 is built from 13 residues. Trimming removed 2 bases at V and 1 base at J, with 5 bases between. Germline V CDR1 and CDR2: SGHVS, FNYEAQ. The CDR3, as DNA: TGTGCCAGCAGCTTAACCCATAACTATGGCTACACCTTC. It encodes CASSLTHNYGYTF.

The sample holds many counts of this clonotype. The chain uses TRBV2 and TRBJ1-1; D not resolved. The V and J ends lost 4 bases and 3 bases respectively, with 3 bases between them. Germline V gene lookup returns CDR1 SNHLY and CDR2 FYNNEI. The CDR3 is 11 residues long. CDR3 in DNA: TGTGCCAGCAGTGGGCACACTGAAGCTTTCTTT. Translating gives CASSGHTEAFF.

The V call is TRBV12-3 or TRBV12-4, the J call TRBJ1-3, with 10 bases lining up with TRBD1. The CDR3 contains 15 residues. V was pared by 5 bases and J by 3 bases, with 4 bases of the junction left unmatched. DNA for the CDR3: TGTGCCAGCAGTATTGACAGGGGGCATGGAAACACCATATATTTT. This encodes CASSIDRGHGNTIYF.

This clonotype has just a few counts. The chain is built from TRBV20-1 and TRBJ1-6; D might be TRBD1 (6 bases). CDR1 is DFQATT and CDR2 is SNEGSKA in the germline V gene (reference sequence). The CDR3 extends over 15 amino acids. V lost 1 base and J 6 bases, leaving 13 bases between the germline ends. The CDR3 here is CSARVTGQINSPLHF. DNA of the CDR3: TGCAGTGCTAGAGTTACGGGACAAATTAATTCACCCCTCCACTTT.

This clonotype has more than one count but fewer than ten. The rearrangement joins TRBV9 to TRBJ1-5; D is uncertain. The V gene lost 5 bases and the J gene lost 6 bases, with 12 bases spanning the gap. This CDR3 contains 13 residues. CDR1 and CDR2 from the germline V gene are SGDLS and YYNGEE. The CDR3 DNA sequence: TGTGCCAGCAGTTTGACGTTCGGTCAGCCCCAGCATTTT. Translation: CASSLTFGQPQHF.